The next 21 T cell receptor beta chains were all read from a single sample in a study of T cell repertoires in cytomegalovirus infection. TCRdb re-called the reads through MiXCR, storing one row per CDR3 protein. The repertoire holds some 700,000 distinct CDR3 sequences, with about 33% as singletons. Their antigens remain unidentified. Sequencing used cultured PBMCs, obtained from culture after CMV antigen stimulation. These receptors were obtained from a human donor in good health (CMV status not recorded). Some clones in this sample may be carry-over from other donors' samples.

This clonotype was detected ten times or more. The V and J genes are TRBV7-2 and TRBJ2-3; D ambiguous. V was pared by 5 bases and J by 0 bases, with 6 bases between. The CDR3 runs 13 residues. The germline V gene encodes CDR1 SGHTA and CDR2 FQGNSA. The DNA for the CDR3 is TGTGCCAGCAGCGGACCTAGCACAGATACGCAGTATTTT. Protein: CASSGPSTDTQYF. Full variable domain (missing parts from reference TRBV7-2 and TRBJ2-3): GAGVSQSPSNKVTEKGKDVELRCDPISGHTALYWYRQSLGQGLEFLIYFQGNSAPDKSGLPSDRFSAERTGGSVSTLTIQRTQQEDSAVYLCASSGPSTDTQYFGPGTRLTVL.

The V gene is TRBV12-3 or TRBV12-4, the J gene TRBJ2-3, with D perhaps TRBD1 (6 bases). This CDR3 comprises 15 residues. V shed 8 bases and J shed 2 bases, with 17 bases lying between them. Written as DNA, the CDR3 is TGTGCCAGCTCGGTCGCGAACAGGGCCACAGATACGCAGTATTTT. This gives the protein CASSVANRATDTQYF.

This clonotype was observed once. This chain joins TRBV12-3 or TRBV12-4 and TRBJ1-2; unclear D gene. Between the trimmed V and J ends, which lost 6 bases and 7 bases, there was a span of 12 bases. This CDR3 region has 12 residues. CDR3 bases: TGTGCCAGCAGAATGGGCCCAATTGGCTACACCTTC. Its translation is CASRMGPIGYTF.

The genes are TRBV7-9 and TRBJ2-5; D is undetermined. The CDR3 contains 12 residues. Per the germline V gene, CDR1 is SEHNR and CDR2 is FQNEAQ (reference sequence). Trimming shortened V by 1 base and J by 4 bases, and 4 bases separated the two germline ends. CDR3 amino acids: CASSLEPETQYF. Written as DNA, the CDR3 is TGTGCCAGCAGCTTAGAGCCAGAGACCCAGTACTTC.

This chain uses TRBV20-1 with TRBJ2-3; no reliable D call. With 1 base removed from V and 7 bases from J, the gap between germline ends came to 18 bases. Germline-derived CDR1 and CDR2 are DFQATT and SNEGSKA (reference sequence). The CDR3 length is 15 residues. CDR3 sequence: CSARAPAGKRNTQYF. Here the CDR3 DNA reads TGCAGTGCTAGAGCCCCCGCCGGAAAAAGAAATACGCAGTATTTT.

The DNA for the CDR3 is TGTGCCAGCTCACCAGGGACAGTTAGCCACGAGCAGTACTTC. This gives the protein CASSPGTVSHEQYF. The chain is built from TRBV18 and TRBJ2-7, with 7 bases identical to TRBD1. The germline V gene has CDR1 KGHSH and CDR2 LQKENI. The CDR3 is 14 amino acids. Trimming cost V 2 bases and J 5 bases; bases outside gene matches: 6.

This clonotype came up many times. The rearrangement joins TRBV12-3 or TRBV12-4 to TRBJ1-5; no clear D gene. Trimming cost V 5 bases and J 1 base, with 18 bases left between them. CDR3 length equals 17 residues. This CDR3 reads CASSLGWASQSNQPQHF. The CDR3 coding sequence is TGTGCCAGCAGTCTGGGGTGGGCGTCCCAAAGCAATCAGCCCCAGCATTTT.

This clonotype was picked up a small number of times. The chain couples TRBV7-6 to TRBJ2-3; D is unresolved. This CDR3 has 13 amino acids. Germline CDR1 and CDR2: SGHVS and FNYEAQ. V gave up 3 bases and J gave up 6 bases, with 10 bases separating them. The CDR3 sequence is CASSFQERDTQYF. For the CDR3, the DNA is TGTGCCAGCAGCTTCCAGGAGAGGGATACGCAGTATTTT.

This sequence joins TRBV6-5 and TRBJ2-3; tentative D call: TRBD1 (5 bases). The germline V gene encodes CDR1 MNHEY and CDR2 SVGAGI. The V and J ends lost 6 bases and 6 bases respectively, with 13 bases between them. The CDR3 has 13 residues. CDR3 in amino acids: CASSFGQIDTQYF. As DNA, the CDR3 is TGTGCCAGCAGCTTCGGACAAATCGATACGCAGTATTTT.

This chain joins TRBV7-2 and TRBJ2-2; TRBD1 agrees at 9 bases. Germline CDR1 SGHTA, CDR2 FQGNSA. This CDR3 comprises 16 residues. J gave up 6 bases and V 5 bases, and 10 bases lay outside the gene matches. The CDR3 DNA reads TGTGCCAGCAGCCCCCACAGGGGGCCTATGGCCGGGGAGCTGTTTTTT. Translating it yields CASSPHRGPMAGELFF.

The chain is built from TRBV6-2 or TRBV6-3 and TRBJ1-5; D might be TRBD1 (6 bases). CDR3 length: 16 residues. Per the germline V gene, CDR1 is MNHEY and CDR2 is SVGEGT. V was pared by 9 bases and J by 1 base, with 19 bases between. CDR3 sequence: CARSDMGGGSNQPQHF. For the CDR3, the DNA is TGTGCCAGGAGTGATATGGGGGGCGGCAGCAATCAGCCCCAGCATTTT.

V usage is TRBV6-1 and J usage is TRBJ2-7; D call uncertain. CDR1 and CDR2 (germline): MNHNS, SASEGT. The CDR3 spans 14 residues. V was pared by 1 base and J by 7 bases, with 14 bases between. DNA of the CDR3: TGTGCCAGCAGTGAAGTGATACCTCTGGGGGAGCAGTACTTC. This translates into CASSEVIPLGEQYF.

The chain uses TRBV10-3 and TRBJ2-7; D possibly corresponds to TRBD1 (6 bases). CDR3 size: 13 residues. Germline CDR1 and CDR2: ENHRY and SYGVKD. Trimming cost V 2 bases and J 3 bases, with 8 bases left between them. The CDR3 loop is CAISEGQSYEQYF. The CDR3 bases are TGTGCCATCAGTGAGGGACAGAGCTACGAGCAGTACTTC.

The chain's CDR3 is CASTTYGKGGLVEQFF. DNA of the CDR3: TGTGCCAGCACTACCTACGGAAAGGGCGGATTAGTTGAGCAGTTCTTC. The genes are TRBV12-3 or TRBV12-4 and TRBJ2-1; D is undetermined. V dropped 7 bases and J dropped 9 bases, with 25 bases sitting between them. This CDR3 is built from 16 residues.

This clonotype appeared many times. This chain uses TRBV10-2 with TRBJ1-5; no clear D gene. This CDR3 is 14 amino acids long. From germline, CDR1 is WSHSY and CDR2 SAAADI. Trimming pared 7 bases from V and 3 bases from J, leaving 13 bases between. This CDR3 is CASKPHGINQPQHF. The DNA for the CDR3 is TGCGCCAGCAAACCACACGGAATCAATCAGCCCCAGCATTTT.

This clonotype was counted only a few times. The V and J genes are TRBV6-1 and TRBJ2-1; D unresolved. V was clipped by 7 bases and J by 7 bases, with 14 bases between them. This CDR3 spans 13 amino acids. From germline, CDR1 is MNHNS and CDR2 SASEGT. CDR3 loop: CASIPSRTNEQFF. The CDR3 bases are TGTGCCAGCATTCCAAGCCGGACGAATGAGCAGTTCTTC.

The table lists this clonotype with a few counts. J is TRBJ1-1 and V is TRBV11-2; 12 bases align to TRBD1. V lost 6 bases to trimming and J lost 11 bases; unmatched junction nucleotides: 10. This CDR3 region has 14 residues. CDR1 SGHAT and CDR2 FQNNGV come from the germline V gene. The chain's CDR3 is CASSPSGQGAEAFF. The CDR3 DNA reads TGTGCCAGCAGTCCGTCGGGACAGGGGGCGGAGGCTTTCTTT.

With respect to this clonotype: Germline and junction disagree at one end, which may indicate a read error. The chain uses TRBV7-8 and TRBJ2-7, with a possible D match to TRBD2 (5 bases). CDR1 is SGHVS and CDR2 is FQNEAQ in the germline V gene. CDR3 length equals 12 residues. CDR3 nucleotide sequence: TGTGCCAGCAGCTTATCGTCTAGCCCCCCAGACTTC. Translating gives CASSLSSSPPDF.

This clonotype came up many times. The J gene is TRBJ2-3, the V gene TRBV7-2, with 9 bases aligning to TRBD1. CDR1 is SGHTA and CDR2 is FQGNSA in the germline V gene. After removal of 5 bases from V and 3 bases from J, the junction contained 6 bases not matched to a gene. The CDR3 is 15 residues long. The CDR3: CASSGQGRETDTQYF. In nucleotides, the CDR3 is TGTGCCAGCAGCGGACAGGGGAGGGAGACAGATACGCAGTATTTT. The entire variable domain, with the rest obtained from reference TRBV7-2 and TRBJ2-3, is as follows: GAGVSQSPSNKVTEKGKDVELRCDPISGHTALYWYRQSLGQGLEFLIYFQGNSAPDKSGLPSDRFSAERTGGSVSTLTIQRTQQEDSAVYLCASSGQGRETDTQYFGPGTRLTVL.

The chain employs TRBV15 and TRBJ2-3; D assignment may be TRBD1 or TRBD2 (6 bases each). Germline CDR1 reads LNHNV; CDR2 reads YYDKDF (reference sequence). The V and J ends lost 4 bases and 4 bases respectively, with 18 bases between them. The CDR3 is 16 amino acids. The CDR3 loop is CATSTPRGHRADTQYF. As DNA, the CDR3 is TGTGCCACCAGCACGCCGCGGGGACACCGCGCAGATACGCAGTATTTT.

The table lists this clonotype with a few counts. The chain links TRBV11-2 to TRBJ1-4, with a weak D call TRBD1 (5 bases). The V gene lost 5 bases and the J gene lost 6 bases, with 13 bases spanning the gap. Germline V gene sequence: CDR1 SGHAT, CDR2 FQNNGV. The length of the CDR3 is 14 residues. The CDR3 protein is CASSLGEPYEKLFF. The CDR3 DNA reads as TGTGCCAGCAGCCTAGGGGAACCCTATGAAAAACTGTTTTTT.